This TCR beta chain came from a study of control samples from healthy donors and cancer patients (TCRdb year 2020). Comment on this clone: The target of this receptor is not known. The sample holds no much larger clone one base away, and base qualities are not on file.

The library relied on the immunoSEQ multiplex PCR assay. What TCRdb holds here is the immuneACCESS table cut down to in-frame rearrangements. Part of the clones is not present; checked against another copy, under half of the missing clones reflect an unresolved V gene, and the others are unexplained. The sample table lists 100,000 or so clones, less than 90% of them with a count of one. 18% of the sample is taken by the ten largest. The sequencing sample was made of blood. This receptor was taken from a woman in her fifties or sixties in good health.

In nucleotide form, the sequence is TGTGCTAGTGGTTTGGTGCCGGGGTCGAGGCCTGAAGCTTTCTTT. The translation is CASGLVPGSRPEAFF. The chain is assembled from TRBV12-5 and TRBJ1-1; the D gene is not confidently resolved. V is shortened by 0 bases, J by 6 bases, and the region joining them spans 14 bases. As encoded in the germline V gene, CDR1 is LGHNT while CDR2 is FRNRAP. Taken from cysteine to phenylalanine, the CDR3 has 15 residues. Here the CDR3 DNA is all that survives: 45 bases in frame from base 1.